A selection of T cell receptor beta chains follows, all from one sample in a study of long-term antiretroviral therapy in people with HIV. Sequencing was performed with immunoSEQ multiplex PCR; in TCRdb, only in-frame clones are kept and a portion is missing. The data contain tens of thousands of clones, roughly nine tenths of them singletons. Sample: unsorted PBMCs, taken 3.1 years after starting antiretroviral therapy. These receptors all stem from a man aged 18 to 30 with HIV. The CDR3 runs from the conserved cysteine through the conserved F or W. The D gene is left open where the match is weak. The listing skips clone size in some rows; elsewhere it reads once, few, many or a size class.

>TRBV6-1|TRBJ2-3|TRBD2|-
CASSESGSVDTQYF
TGTGCCAGCAGTGAGAGCGGGAGTGTGGATACGCAGTATTTT
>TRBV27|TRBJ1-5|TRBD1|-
CASSPYPTGGHQPQHF
TGTGCCAGCAGTCCCTACCCGACAGGGGGCCATCAGCCCCAGCATTTT
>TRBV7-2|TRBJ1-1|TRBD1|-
CASSLTAGQILFVNTEAFF
TGTGCCAGCAGCTTAACCGCGGGACAGATTCTTTTTGTGAACACTGAAGCTTTCTTT
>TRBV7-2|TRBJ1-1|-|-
CASSLVGGTNTEAFF
TGTGCCAGCAGCTTAGTGGGGGGGACGAACACTGAAGCTTTCTTT
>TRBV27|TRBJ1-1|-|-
CASSPSALNTEAFF
TGTGCCAGCAGTCCATCGGCATTGAACACTGAAGCTTTCTTT
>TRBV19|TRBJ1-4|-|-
CASSKTPFNEKLFF
TGTGCCAGTAGTAAGACCCCCTTTAATGAAAAACTGTTTTTT
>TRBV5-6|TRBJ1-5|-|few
CASSLLNQPQHF
TGTGCCAGCAGCTTGCTCAATCAGCCCCAGCATTTT
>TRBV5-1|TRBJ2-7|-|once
CASSQGDILYEQYF
TGCGCCAGCAGTCAAGGTGACATCCTCTACGAGCAGTACTTC
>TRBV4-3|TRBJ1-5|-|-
CASSQVYGYSNQPQHF
TGCGCCAGCAGCCAAGTGTATGGGTATAGCAATCAGCCCCAGCATTTT
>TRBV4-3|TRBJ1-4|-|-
CASSQGMGGLVGKLFF
TGCGCCAGCAGCCAAGGCATGGGGGGTCTGGTGGGAAAACTGTTTTTT
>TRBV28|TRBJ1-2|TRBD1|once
CASTEPGQGADYGYTF
TGTGCCAGCACCGAACCGGGACAGGGGGCCGACTATGGCTACACCTTC
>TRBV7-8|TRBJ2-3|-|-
CASSRGRDTQYF
TGTGCCAGCAGCCGGGGGCGGGATACGCAGTATTTT
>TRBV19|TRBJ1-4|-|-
CASSPIRPFERTNEKLFF
TGTGCCAGTAGTCCGATCCGCCCTTTTGAAAGAACTAATGAAAAACTGTTTTTT
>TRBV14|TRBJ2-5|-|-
CASSQAEGATQYF
TGTGCCAGCAGCCAAGCTGAGGGAGCGACCCAGTACTTC
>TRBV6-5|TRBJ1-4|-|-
CASSYGVGGKLFF
TGTGCCAGCAGTTACGGGGTCGGTGGAAAACTGTTTTTT
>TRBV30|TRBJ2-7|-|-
CAWTESYEQYF
TGTGCCTGGACAGAGTCCTACGAGCAGTACTTC
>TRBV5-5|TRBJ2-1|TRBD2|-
CASSLGTSGMDEQFF
TGTGCCAGCAGCTTGGGGACTAGCGGGATGGATGAGCAGTTCTTC
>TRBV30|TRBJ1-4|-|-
CAWSAQVVSEKLFF
TGTGCCTGGAGCGCTCAGGTAGTCAGTGAAAAACTGTTTTTT
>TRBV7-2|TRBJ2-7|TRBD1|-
CASSSSYSGTASYEQYF
TGTGCCAGCAGCTCCTCTTACTCCGGGACAGCCTCCTACGAGCAGTACTTC
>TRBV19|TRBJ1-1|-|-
CASSIQQSTEAFF
TGTGCCAGTAGTATCCAACAATCCACTGAAGCTTTCTTT
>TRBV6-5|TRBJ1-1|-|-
CASSYSGKGGRMAFF
TGTGCCAGCAGTTACTCGGGTAAGGGCGGTCGAATGGCTTTCTTT
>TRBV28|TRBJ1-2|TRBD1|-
CASTYPPGQRNGYTF
TGTGCCAGCACCTACCCCCCGGGACAGAGAAATGGCTACACCTTC
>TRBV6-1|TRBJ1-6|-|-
CASSEAPRGSYNSPLHF
TGTGCCAGCAGTGAAGCGCCCAGGGGCTCCTATAATTCACCCCTCCACTTT
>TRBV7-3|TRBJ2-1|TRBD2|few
CASSFSGSSYNEQFF
TGTGCCAGCAGCTTTAGCGGGAGCTCCTACAATGAGCAGTTCTTC
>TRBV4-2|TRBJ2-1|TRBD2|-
CASSQAGTSGSNEQFF
TGTGCCAGCAGCCAAGCCGGGACTAGCGGATCCAATGAGCAGTTCTTC
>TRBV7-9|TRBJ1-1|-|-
CASPGGEMNTEAFF
TGTGCCAGCCCGGGGGGGGAAATGAACACTGAAGCTTTCTTT
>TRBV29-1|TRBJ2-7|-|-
CSVEETLGEQYF
TGCAGCGTTGAAGAAACCCTAGGGGAGCAGTACTTC
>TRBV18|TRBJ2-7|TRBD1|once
CASSTGTGNEQYF
TGTGCCAGCTCAACCGGGACAGGCAACGAGCAGTACTTC
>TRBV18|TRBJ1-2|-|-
CASSPTRAPYGYTF
TGTGCCAGCTCACCTACCCGCGCTCCCTATGGCTACACCTTC
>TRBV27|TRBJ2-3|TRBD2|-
CASTLAGVTDTQYF
TGTGCCAGCACCCTAGCGGGGGTGACAGATACGCAGTATTTT
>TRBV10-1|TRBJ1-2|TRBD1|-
CASPYSRGLIVYGYTF
TGCGCCAGCCCGTATTCCAGGGGGCTGATCGTCTATGGCTACACCTTC
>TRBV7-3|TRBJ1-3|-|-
CASSPRPGNTIYF
TGTGCCAGCAGCCCTCGACCTGGAAACACCATATATTTT
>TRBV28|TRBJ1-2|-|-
CASSLSLMGGRYTF
TGTGCCAGCAGTCTAAGTTTGATGGGCGGTCGCTACACCTTC
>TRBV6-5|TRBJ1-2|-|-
CASSQSRNYGYTF
TGTGCCAGCAGTCAAAGCCGGAACTATGGCTACACCTTC
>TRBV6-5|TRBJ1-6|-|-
CASGPGAPLHF
TGTGCCAGCGGGCCCGGGGCACCCCTCCACTTT
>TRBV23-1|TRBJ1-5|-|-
CASSQSLDGYQPQHF
TGCGCCAGCAGTCAATCGTTGGACGGCTATCAGCCCCAGCATTTT
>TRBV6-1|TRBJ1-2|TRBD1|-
CASSERRTGLFSGGYTF
TGTGCCAGCAGTGAAAGGAGGACAGGATTGTTTTCCGGAGGCTACACCTTC
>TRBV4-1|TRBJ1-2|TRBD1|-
CASSRPGQGGQLGYGYTF
TGCGCCAGCAGCCGGCCGGGACAGGGCGGACAACTGGGCTATGGCTACACCTTC
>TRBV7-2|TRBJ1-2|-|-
CASSLTSNNYGYTF
TGTGCCAGCAGCTTAACCTCGAATAACTATGGCTACACCTTC
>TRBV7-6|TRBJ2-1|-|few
CASSLSGPYNEQFF
TGTGCCAGCAGTCTAAGCGGACCCTACAATGAGCAGTTCTTC
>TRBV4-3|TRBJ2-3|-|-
CASSQEGLSTDTQYF
TGCGCCAGCAGCCAAGAAGGGCTTAGCACAGATACGCAGTATTTT
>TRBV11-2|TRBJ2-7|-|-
CASSLVSHSHEQYF
TGTGCCAGCAGCTTAGTTTCTCATTCTCACGAGCAGTACTTC
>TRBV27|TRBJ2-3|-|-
CASSLGGTQWDTQYF
TGTGCCAGCAGTTTAGGCGGGACGCAATGGGATACGCAGTATTTT
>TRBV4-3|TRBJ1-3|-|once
CASSQSSTGNTIYF
TGCGCCAGCAGCCAGAGTTCTACGGGAAACACCATATATTTT
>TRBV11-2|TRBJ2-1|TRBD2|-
CASSPGTSGFYNEQFF
TGTGCCAGCAGCCCAGGGACTAGCGGTTTTTACAATGAGCAGTTCTTC
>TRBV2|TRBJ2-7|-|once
CASSDYEQYF
TGTGCCAGCAGTGACTACGAGCAGTACTTC
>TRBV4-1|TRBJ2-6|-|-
CASSQWGLLTISGANVLTF
TGCGCCAGCAGCCAATGGGGGCTCCTTACTATATCTGGGGCCAACGTCCTGACTTTC
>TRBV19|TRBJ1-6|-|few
CASSLPDSPLHF
TGTGCCAGTAGTCTGCCGGATTCACCCCTCCACTTT